The TCR beta chain under discussion was sequenced for a study of radiotherapy plus CTLA-4 blockade in lung cancer. The method was immunoSEQ multiplex PCR; TCRdb's version includes in-frame clones alone and lacks a portion of them. Of around 99,000 clones in the sample, about 91% were seen once. The length of the CDR3 is 15 residues. With V trimmed by 1 base and J by 5 bases, 8 bases remained unmatched. Germline CDR1 is SGHRS and CDR2 is YFSETQ. This TCR was recovered from a human donor with non-small cell lung cancer that progressed on radiotherapy plus ipilimumab. V usage is TRBV5-1 and J usage is TRBJ2-7, with TRBD2 matching 8 bases. The sequencing used peripheral blood, collected from a patient treated with radiotherapy plus ipilimumab. This CDR3 is CASSLIAGGPNEQYF. The DNA of the CDR3 is TGCGCCAGCAGCTTGATTGCGGGAGGCCCCAACGAGCAGTACTTC.